The 24 T cell receptor beta chains given below trace back to one sample, sequenced in a study of blood T cells in healthy people across ages. A sample-barcoded 5' primer and a J-beta primer mix were used in a second PCR of roughly 6 to 12 cycles. MiXCR was run by TCRdb on the 5' RACE reads, yielding one entry per CDR3 protein. The table includes around 850,000 distinct CDR3 sequences, 30% to 45% detected once. Sequencing used blood. These receptors originate from a young man in good health.

V gene TRBV4-1 combines with J gene TRBJ1-1, with D hard to call. The germline V gene has CDR1 MGHRA and CDR2 YSYEKL. The CDR3 has 17 amino acids. Trimming stripped 0 bases from V and 0 bases from J, with 14 bases between. The CDR3, as DNA: TGCGCCAGCAGCCAAGAACCAAGGGTCACCATGAACACTGAAGCTTTCTTT. Its protein product is CASSQEPRVTMNTEAFF.

In this sample, this clonotype turned up a few times. The chain uses TRBV15 and TRBJ2-3, with D possibly being TRBD1 (6 bases). This CDR3 has 15 residues. Germline V CDR1 and CDR2: LNHNV, YYDKDF (reference sequence). The ends were cut back, 0 bases at V and 3 bases at J, with 10 bases in the middle. CDR3 nucleotides: TGTGCCACCAGCAGAGATCTGCAGGGGACAGATACGCAGTATTTT. Protein: CATSRDLQGTDTQYF. Using reference TRBV15 and TRBJ2-3 for the parts outside the CDR3, the full variable domain is DAMVIQNPRYQVTQFGKPVTLSCSQTLNHNVMYWYQQKSSQAPKLLFHYYDKDFNNEADTPDNFQSRRPNTSFCFLDIRSPGLGDTAMYLCATSRDLQGTDTQYFGPGTRLTVL.

The V call is TRBV19, the J call TRBJ1-5, with D tentatively TRBD1 (5 bases). From germline, CDR1 is LNHDA and CDR2 SQIVND (reference sequence). This CDR3 comprises 13 residues. With 2 bases removed from V and 11 bases from J, the gap between germline ends came to 13 bases. The CDR3 spells CASSIRDLGTQHF. CDR3 nucleotide sequence: TGTGCCAGTAGTATACGGGACCTAGGAACCCAGCATTTT.

This chain uses TRBV11-2 with TRBJ1-5; D is uncertain. Trimming cost V 7 bases and J 5 bases, with 27 bases left between them. CDR1 is SGHAT, CDR2 FQNNGV, per germline. The CDR3 totals 18 residues. The CDR3 region has the DNA TGTGCCAGCACCTTGAACGAAGGCAGATCCCCCACCTATCAGCCCCAGCATTTT. Translation gives CASTLNEGRSPTYQPQHF.

This clonotype was seen many times. V usage is TRBV12-3 or TRBV12-4 and J usage is TRBJ2-7; D call uncertain. Trimming removed 7 bases at V and 3 bases at J, with 13 bases between. The CDR3 length is 13 residues. The CDR3 DNA is TGTGCCAGCAACGGGCAGAACCTCTACGAGCAGTACTTC. This gives the protein CASNGQNLYEQYF.

The V gene is TRBV10-3, the J gene TRBJ2-3; TRBD2 agrees at 11 bases. There are 17 residues in the CDR3. CDR1 and CDR2 (germline): ENHRY, SYGVKD. The V and J ends lost 0 bases and 4 bases, in that order; junction bases with no gene match: 6. This chain's CDR3 is CAISESKLAGVSDTQYF. CDR3 nucleotide sequence: TGTGCCATCAGTGAGTCCAAACTAGCGGGAGTCTCAGATACGCAGTATTTT.

The rearrangement links TRBV12-3 or TRBV12-4 to TRBJ2-5; D is uncertain. Trimming took off 6 bases at V and 11 bases at J, with 13 bases between the two ends. The CDR3 extends over 11 amino acids. CDR3 in DNA: TGTGCCAGCAGGGCCTATGATGAGCAGTACTTC. Its protein is CASRAYDEQYF.

The rearrangement uses TRBV7-2 and TRBJ2-4; no clear D gene. The germline CDR1 and CDR2 sequences are SGHTA and FQGNSA. Between the trimmed V and J ends, which lost 5 bases and 1 base, there was a span of 9 bases. CDR3 length equals 14 residues. CDR3 residues: CASSARVAKNIQYF. The CDR3 region has the DNA TGTGCCAGCAGCGCACGGGTGGCCAAAAACATTCAGTACTTC.

The chain links TRBV5-1 to TRBJ2-5, with 7 bases that match TRBD2. Germline-derived CDR1 and CDR2 are SGHRS and YFSETQ. Trimming removed 0 bases from V and 7 bases from J; junction bases left unmatched: 12. This CDR3 region has 16 residues. CDR3 in DNA: TGCGCCAGCAGCTTGGTAGGGCTAGCGGCGTTTAGGACCCAGTACTTC. Translating gives CASSLVGLAAFRTQYF.

As DNA, the CDR3 is TGTGCCAGCAGTTTCACAGACGGAAACACCATATATTTT. This gives the protein CASSFTDGNTIYF. The chain uses TRBV12-3 or TRBV12-4 and TRBJ1-3; D unresolved. The CDR3 is 13 amino acids. V was clipped by 3 bases and J by 4 bases, with 7 bases between them.

This clonotype was detected many times. The rearrangement links TRBV29-1 to TRBJ2-1, with a possible D match to TRBD2 (6 bases). Germline lookup yields CDR1 SQVTM and CDR2 ANQGSEA. Trimming removed 7 bases at V and 7 bases at J, with 14 bases between. This CDR3 region has 12 residues. The CDR3 DNA follows: TGCAGCGCCGCGGGGCCCCAAAATGAGCAGTTCTTC. Translated, it gives CSAAGPQNEQFF.

This clonotype was seen repeatedly, ten times or more. The chain recombines TRBV12-3 or TRBV12-4 with TRBJ2-5; TRBD1 is a possible D gene (7 bases). Trimming took off 5 bases at V and 1 base at J, with 11 bases between the two ends. The CDR3 loop spans 14 amino acids. Here the CDR3 reads CASSPRGAQETQYF. The DNA of the CDR3 is TGTGCCAGCAGTCCCAGGGGGGCCCAAGAGACCCAGTACTTC.

The V gene is TRBV12-3 or TRBV12-4, the J gene TRBJ2-3; 8 nucleotides align to TRBD2. V shed 3 bases, J shed 15 bases, and the junction held 14 bases outside the gene matches. The CDR3 covers 14 residues. The DNA for the CDR3 is TGTGCCAGCAGTTTGGCGGGGGGCACAGATATGCAATATTTT. It encodes CASSLAGGTDMQYF.

For this clonotype: A read error is likely here: a far larger clone is one base away. The chain combines TRBV4-2 with TRBJ2-1; D unclear. Germline-derived CDR1 and CDR2 are LGHNA and YNFKEQ. The CDR3 sequence is 12 residues long. CDR3 loop: CAGSQDWNEQFF. CDR3 DNA: TGTGCCGGCAGCCAGGATTGGAATGAGCAGTTCTTC.

This clonotype was counted many times. The chain uses TRBV9 and TRBJ2-7; D ambiguous. Germline V gene data show CDR1 as SGDLS and CDR2 as YYNGEE. The ends were cut back, 0 bases at V and 3 bases at J, with 10 bases in the middle. The CDR3 length is 14 residues. For the CDR3, the DNA is TGTGCCAGCAGCGTAGCTCAGGCCGGCTACGAGCAGTACTTC. Residues: CASSVAQAGYEQYF.

The rearrangement links TRBV7-9 to TRBJ2-1; D is ambiguous. Germline CDR1 is SEHNR and CDR2 is FQNEAQ (reference sequence). V was clipped by 5 bases and J by 13 bases, with 21 bases between them. CDR3 length: 14 residues. The CDR3 is CASSNHFRCQVQFF. The CDR3 DNA follows: TGTGCCAGCAGCAACCACTTCCGCTGTCAAGTCCAGTTCTTC.

This rearrangement joins TRBV6-2 or TRBV6-3 to TRBJ2-7; 7 nucleotides align to TRBD1. Germline V gives CDR1 MNHEY, CDR2 SVGEGT. The V segment lost 4 bases and the J segment 0 bases; nucleotides outside the gene matches: 3. The CDR3 covers 14 residues. The CDR3 spells CASSWDSPSYEQYV. CDR3 DNA sequence: TGTGCCAGCAGTTGGGACAGCCCCTCCTACGAGCAGTACGTC.

This chain joins TRBV9 and TRBJ1-1; D ambiguous. The CDR3 consists of 15 residues. Trimming removed 0 bases from V and 4 bases from J, with 13 bases in between. Germline lookup yields CDR1 SGDLS and CDR2 YYNGEE. CDR3 sequence (DNA): TGTGCCAGCAGCGTAGACCCGGGAAATCCCACTGAAGCTTTCTTT. Amino acid sequence: CASSVDPGNPTEAFF.

V usage is TRBV20-1 and J usage is TRBJ1-1; D is unclear. Per germline, CDR1 DFQATT and CDR2 SNEGSKA (reference sequence). Trimming cost V 1 base and J 3 bases, with 15 bases left between them. The CDR3 covers 15 residues. For the CDR3, the DNA is TGCAGTGCTAGAGCCTTGGGCCTTAGGGACACTGAAGCTTTCTTT. It is translated as CSARALGLRDTEAFF.

This sequence joins TRBV29-1 and TRBJ2-1; the match to TRBD2 covers 8 bases. The CDR3 has 12 amino acids. J lost 6 bases, V lost 7 bases, and 5 bases had no gene match. Looked up from germline, CDR1 is SQVTM and CDR2 is ANQGSEA. The CDR3 sequence: CSDSGTSNEQFF. In DNA form, the CDR3 reads TGCAGCGACTCCGGGACTAGCAATGAGCAGTTCTTC.

Only a few counts were recorded for this clonotype. The rearrangement links TRBV6-2 or TRBV6-3 to TRBJ2-7; D not certain. The CDR3 is 15 residues long. Germline CDR1 reads MNHEY; CDR2 reads SVGEGT. V was pared by 6 bases and J by 2 bases, with 17 bases between. The CDR3 here is CASRDDGVGPYEQYF. CDR3 bases: TGTGCCAGCAGGGACGACGGAGTTGGGCCCTACGAGCAGTACTTC.

The rearrangement uses TRBV5-1 and TRBJ1-5; 7 bases fit TRBD1. From germline, CDR1 is SGHRS and CDR2 YFSETQ. With V trimmed by 0 bases and J by 6 bases, 6 bases remained unmatched. The CDR3 length is 15 residues. CDR3 amino acids: CASSLGDSGVQPQHF. The CDR3 nucleotides read TGCGCCAGCAGCTTGGGGGACAGCGGGGTTCAGCCCCAGCATTTT.

The table lists this clonotype with a few counts. The V and J genes are TRBV29-1 and TRBJ2-1; D remains ambiguous. Trimming cost V 5 bases and J 5 bases, with 19 bases left between them. This CDR3 spans 15 amino acids. CDR1 is SQVTM, CDR2 ANQGSEA, per germline. The CDR3 spells CSVQDQFGHNNEQFF. The DNA of the CDR3 is TGCAGCGTTCAGGATCAGTTTGGCCATAACAATGAGCAGTTCTTC.

This clonotype has a count of ten or more. This chain connects TRBV6-4 to TRBJ2-1, with 10 nucleotides matching TRBD2. With 4 bases clipped from V and 4 bases from J, the junction kept 1 base outside the gene matches. The CDR3 covers 14 residues. The V gene's germline CDR1 is MRHNA and CDR2 SNTAGT. This chain's CDR3 is CASSASGGYNEQFF. The CDR3 bases are TGTGCCAGCAGTGCTAGCGGGGGATACAATGAGCAGTTCTTC.